The 19 T cell receptor beta chains listed next were all sequenced from one sample in a study of tumor and adjacent non-tumor tissue in lung cancer. Three rounds of nested PCR, following a modified ARM-PCR protocol, produced the TCRbeta library. TCRdb analysed the multiplex PCR reads with MiXCR anew, one entry per CDR3 protein. In the table there are 55,000 to 70,000 distinct CDR3 sequences, roughly three fifths of which are singletons. The template was RNA from unsorted bulk tissue. Sequenced material: lung tumor tissue. These receptors came from a man aged 50 to 60 with non-small cell lung cancer.

This clonotype was seen at least ten times. The chain is built from TRBV2 and TRBJ2-7; 7 nucleotides align to TRBD2. From germline, CDR1 is SNHLY and CDR2 FYNNEI. Losses at the gene ends were 3 bases for V and 4 bases for J; bases not matched to a gene: 6. The CDR3 is 14 amino acids. The CDR3 DNA reads TGTGCCAGCAGTGACCCAGCGGGATCGTACGAGCAGTACTTC. Translating gives CASSDPAGSYEQYF.

In this sample, this clonotype turned up once. This sequence joins TRBV10-3 and TRBJ2-7, with D possibly being TRBD2 (5 bases). Looked up from germline, CDR1 is ENHRY and CDR2 is SYGVKD. The CDR3 runs to 13 residues. V was cut by 9 bases and J by 2 bases, with 14 bases left in between. CDR3 sequence (DNA): TGTGCCATTAGTTTCCCGGAGGCCTACGAGCAGTACTTC. Amino acids: CAISFPEAYEQYF.

This clonotype was recorded a few times. V and J are TRBV5-1 and TRBJ2-5; D possibly corresponds to TRBD2 (6 bases). Germline values: CDR1 SGHRS, CDR2 YFSETQ. This CDR3 has 14 residues. Between the trimmed V and J ends, which lost 4 bases and 4 bases, there was a span of 14 bases. The CDR3 is CASSLPVGGETQYF. The CDR3 nucleotides are TGCGCCAGCAGCCTCCCGGTGGGGGGAGAGACCCAGTACTTC.

This clonotype has ten or more counts. V is TRBV11-2 and J is TRBJ2-7; D is unclear. Germline lookup yields CDR1 SGHAT and CDR2 FQNNGV. The CDR3 is 13 residues long. The ends were cut back, 3 bases at V and 4 bases at J, with 10 bases in the middle. The CDR3 loop is CASSLMSVYEQYF. CDR3 coding DNA: TGTGCCAGCAGCTTGATGAGTGTTTACGAGCAGTACTTC.

About this clonotype itself: Here the CDR3 omits its conserved ending phenylalanine or tryptophan, so a read error is the likely source. V usage is TRBV29-1 and J usage is TRBJ2-7; TRBD2 might be the D (6 bases). Germline V gene data show CDR1 as SQVTM and CDR2 as ANQGSEA. The CDR3 extends over 13 amino acids. This CDR3 is CSVGREVRGEQYL. DNA for the CDR3: TGTAGCGTTGGGCGAGAGGTTCGGGGGGAGCAGTACTTA.

J is TRBJ1-2 and V is TRBV6-1; D not resolved. The CDR3 extends over 14 amino acids. Germline V CDR1 and CDR2: MNHNS, SASEGT. Trimming stripped 2 bases from V and 6 bases from J, with 13 bases between. CDR3 DNA sequence: TGTGCCAGCAGTGAATCCTTGGCAATGGATGGCTACACCTTC. Translating gives CASSESLAMDGYTF.

This clonotype came up many times. The chain couples TRBV5-1 to TRBJ2-3, with 9 positions matching TRBD1. Trimming removed 5 bases from V and 3 bases from J; junction bases left unmatched: 1. Germline V gene data show CDR1 as SGHRS and CDR2 as YFSETQ. The CDR3 has 13 amino acids. The chain's CDR3 is CASRTGGTDTQYF. The DNA for the CDR3 is TGCGCCAGCAGGACAGGGGGGACAGATACGCAGTATTTT.

As for this clonotype: This may stem from a read error, because a much larger clone lies one nucleotide away. The chain uses TRBV6-1 and TRBJ1-2, with D unclear. Germline V gene sequence: CDR1 MNHNS, CDR2 SASEGT. This CDR3 comprises 14 residues. The DNA of the CDR3 is TGTGTCAGCAGTGAATTCTTGGCAAAGGATGGCTACACCTTC. Amino acids: CVSSEFLAKDGYTF.

This clonotype was observed at least ten times. The chain has TRBV10-3 and TRBJ2-3; 9 nucleotides align to TRBD2. V dropped 1 base and J dropped 6; count of bases not matched to a gene: 20. This CDR3 spans 20 amino acids. Germline CDR1 reads ENHRY; CDR2 reads SYGVKD. The CDR3 loop is CAISELASGVPANGPDTQYF. CDR3 DNA sequence: TGTGCCATCAGTGAGTTGGCTAGCGGGGTACCCGCAAACGGGCCGGATACGCAGTATTTT.

This clonotype came up a few times. The rearrangement uses TRBV29-1 and TRBJ2-5; D may match TRBD1 or TRBD2 (5 bases each). There are 12 residues in the CDR3. CDR1 is SQVTM, CDR2 ANQGSEA, per germline. V was shortened by 2 bases and J by 6 bases, with 10 bases between the two germline ends. This CDR3 reads CSVELQGQTQYF. CDR3 nucleotide sequence: TGCAGCGTTGAACTTCAGGGACAGACCCAGTACTTC.

Comment on this clonotype: Just one base apart from a much larger clone, this may be a read error. This sequence joins TRBV29-1 and TRBJ2-3; D is unresolved. V lost 2 bases and J lost 2, with 8 bases in between. CDR1 is SQVTM and CDR2 is ANQGSEA in the germline V gene. The CDR3 covers 13 residues. DNA of the CDR3: TGCAGCGTTGAAATTCAGTTCACAGATACGCAGTATTTT. Encoded protein: CSVEIQFTDTQYF.

About this clonotype: Its ends do not fully match the called genes, so a read error is possible. This chain joins TRBV6-5 and TRBJ2-7; D possibly uses TRBD1 or TRBD2 (5 bases each). Germline V lookup: CDR1 MNHEY, CDR2 SVGAGI. This CDR3 contains 12 residues. CDR3 bases: TGTACCAGCAGTTCCGTTGGGGGCGAGCAGTACTTC. Translation gives CTSSSVGGEQYF.

With respect to this clonotype: Since a much larger clone is just one base distant, this may be a read error. The genes are TRBV6-6 and TRBJ1-5; a weak D match, TRBD1 (6 bases). This CDR3 comprises 16 residues. Germline-derived CDR1 and CDR2 are MNHNY and SVGAGI (reference sequence). In DNA, the CDR3 is TGTGTCAGCAGTTACTCGCCAGGGGAAAGGGATCAGCCCCAGCATTTT. It specifies CVSSYSPGERDQPQHF.

As to this clonotype: This could be a read error, since a much larger clone is one nucleotide away. This chain links TRBV7-8 with TRBJ2-2; TRBD2 might be the D (6 bases). Germline loops: CDR1 SGHVS, CDR2 FQNEAQ. This CDR3 is built from 13 residues. Written as DNA, the CDR3 is TGTGCCAGCAGCCAGAAGAACACCGGGGAGGTGTTTTTT. It encodes CASSQKNTGEVFF.

On this clonotype itself: One base away lies a much larger clone, so this may be a sequencing read error. The chain employs TRBV4-1 and TRBJ1-5, with TRBD1 matching over 9 bases. Trimming took 3 bases from V and 0 from J; bases not matched to a gene: 12. Looked up from germline, CDR1 is MGHRA and CDR2 is YSYEKL. The CDR3 has 19 residues. Here the CDR3 DNA reads TGCGCCAGCAGCCATGATAACAGGGGGCTGACTCATAGCAATCAGCCCCAGCATTTT. Protein product: CASSHDNRGLTHSNQPQHF.

This sequence joins TRBV11-2 and TRBJ2-1, with D perhaps TRBD1 or TRBD2 (5 bases each). The CDR3 is made up of 14 amino acids. Looked up from germline, CDR1 is SGHAT and CDR2 is FQNNGV. V gave up 3 bases and J gave up 10 bases, with 16 bases separating them. DNA of the CDR3: TGTGCCAGCAGCTTGCTTTCCCTTTGGGACGAGCAGTTCTTC. It translates to CASSLLSLWDEQFF.

There are a few counts of this clonotype. This may be a read error: a much more frequent sequence differs by one nucleotide. The chain carries TRBV20-1 and TRBJ2-6; D assignment may be TRBD1 or TRBD2 (5 bases each). The CDR3 consists of 13 residues. Germline assignment: CDR1 DFQATT and CDR2 SNEGSKA (reference sequence). CDR3 protein: CSAVGVGANLLTF. CDR3 nucleotides: TGCAGTGCTGTGGGGGTCGGGGCCAACCTCCTGACTTTC.

Concerning this clonotype itself: Compared with germline, one end of the junction differs, possibly owing to a read error. The CDR3 DNA reads TGCGCCAGCCTAAGTGGAGGGCCGGCCGGGGAGCTGTTTTTT. Translation gives CASLSGGPAGELFF. The chain joins TRBV12-3 or TRBV12-4 to TRBJ2-2; weak D call: TRBD2 (6 bases). This CDR3 has 14 amino acids.

This clonotype has ten or more counts. This rearrangement joins TRBV29-1 to TRBJ2-7; possibly TRBD2 for D (6 bases). The CDR3 contains 14 residues. The V gene lost 3 bases and the J gene lost 4 bases, with 16 bases spanning the gap. The germline CDR1 and CDR2 sequences are SQVTM and ANQGSEA. Here the CDR3 reads CSVERLDSVYEQYF. CDR3 DNA: TGCAGCGTTGAGAGACTAGATTCGGTTTACGAGCAGTACTTC.